This record concerns one T cell receptor (beta chain) sequence. Per the authors' pipeline: Scientists estimated how many nucleated cells there were by amplifying reference gene primers. Sequencing was performed with immunoSEQ multiplex PCR; in TCRdb, only in-frame clones are kept and a portion is missing. V and J calls and clone size come straight from that table; D and trimming were deduced from the DNA. The data show about 140,000 clones, 80% to 85% seen once. V trimming: 5 bases; J trimming: 7 bases; junction bases outside the gene matches: 7. Germline V lookup: CDR1 SGHTA, CDR2 FQGTGA. This CDR3 has 14 amino acids. The data belong to a study of blood T cell repertoires in COVID-19.

V and J are TRBV7-3 and TRBJ1-2; 10 positions match TRBD1. The source of this sequence is a human donor in a cohort sampled during active COVID-19. The material sequenced was peripheral blood. The CDR3 loop reads CASSKGQGEGGYTF. CDR3 DNA: TGTGCCAGCAGCAAAGGACAGGGGGAAGGTGGCTACACCTTC.